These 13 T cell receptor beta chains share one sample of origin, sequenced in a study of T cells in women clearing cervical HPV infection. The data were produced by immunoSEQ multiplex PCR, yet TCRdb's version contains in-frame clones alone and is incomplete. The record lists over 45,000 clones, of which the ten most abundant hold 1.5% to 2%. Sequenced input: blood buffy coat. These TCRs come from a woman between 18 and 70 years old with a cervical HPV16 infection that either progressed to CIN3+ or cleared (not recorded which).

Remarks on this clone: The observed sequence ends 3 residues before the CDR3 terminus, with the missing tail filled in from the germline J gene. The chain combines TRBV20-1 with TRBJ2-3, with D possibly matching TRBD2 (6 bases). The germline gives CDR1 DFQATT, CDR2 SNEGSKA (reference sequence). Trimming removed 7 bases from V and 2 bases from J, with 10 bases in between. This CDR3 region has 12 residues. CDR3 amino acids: CSGGGITDTQYF. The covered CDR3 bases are TGCAGTGGTGGGGGGATCACAGATACG.

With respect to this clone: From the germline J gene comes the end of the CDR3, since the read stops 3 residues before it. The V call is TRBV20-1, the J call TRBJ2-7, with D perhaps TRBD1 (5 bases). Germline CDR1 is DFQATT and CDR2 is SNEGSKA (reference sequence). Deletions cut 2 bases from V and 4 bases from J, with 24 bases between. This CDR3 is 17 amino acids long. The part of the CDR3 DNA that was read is TGCAGTGCTAGACCAGACCGTTTGAATTGGCAGGGTTACGAG. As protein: CSARPDRLNWQGYE. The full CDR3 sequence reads CSARPDRLNWQGYEQYF.

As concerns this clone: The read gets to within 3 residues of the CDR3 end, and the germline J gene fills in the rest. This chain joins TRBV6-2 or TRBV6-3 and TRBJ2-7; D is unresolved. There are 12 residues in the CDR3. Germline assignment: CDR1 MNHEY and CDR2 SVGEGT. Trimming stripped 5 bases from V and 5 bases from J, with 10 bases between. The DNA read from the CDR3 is TGTGCCAGCAGTCGCTTCGCGGACGAG. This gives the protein CASSRFADE. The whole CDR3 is CASSRFADEQYF.

CDR3 loop: CASSLQGTYNEQFF. CDR3 bases read: TGTGCCAGCAGCCTACAGGGCACCTACAATGAG. The chain combines TRBV6-2 or TRBV6-3 with TRBJ2-1; D perhaps matches TRBD1 (6 bases). The CDR3 is cut off 3 residues early in the read; its end comes from the germline J gene. CDR3 size: 14 residues. Trimming cost V 6 bases and J 2 bases, with 11 bases left between them. The germline gives CDR1 MNHEY, CDR2 SVGEGT.

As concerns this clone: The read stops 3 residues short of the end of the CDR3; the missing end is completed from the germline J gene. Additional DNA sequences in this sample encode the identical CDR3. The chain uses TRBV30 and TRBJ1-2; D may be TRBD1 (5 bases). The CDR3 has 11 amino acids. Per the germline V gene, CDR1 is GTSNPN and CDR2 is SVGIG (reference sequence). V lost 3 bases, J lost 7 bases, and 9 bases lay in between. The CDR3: CAWSQGVGYTF. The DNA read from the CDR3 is TGTGCCTGGAGCCAAGGGGTTGGC. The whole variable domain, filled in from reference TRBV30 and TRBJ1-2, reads SQTIHQWPATLVQPVGSPLSLECTVEGTSNPNLYWYRQAAGRGLQLLFYSVGIGQISSEVPQNLSASRPQDRQFILSSKKLLLSDSGFYLCAWSQGVGYTFGSGTRLTVV.

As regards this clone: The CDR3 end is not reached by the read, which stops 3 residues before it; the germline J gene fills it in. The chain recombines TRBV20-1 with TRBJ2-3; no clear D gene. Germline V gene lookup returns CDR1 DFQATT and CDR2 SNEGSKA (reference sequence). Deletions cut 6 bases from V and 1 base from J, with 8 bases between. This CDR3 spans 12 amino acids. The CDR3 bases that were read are TGCAGTGCAGAAACTGGCACAGATACG. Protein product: CSAETGTDT. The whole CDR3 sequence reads CSAETGTDTQYF.

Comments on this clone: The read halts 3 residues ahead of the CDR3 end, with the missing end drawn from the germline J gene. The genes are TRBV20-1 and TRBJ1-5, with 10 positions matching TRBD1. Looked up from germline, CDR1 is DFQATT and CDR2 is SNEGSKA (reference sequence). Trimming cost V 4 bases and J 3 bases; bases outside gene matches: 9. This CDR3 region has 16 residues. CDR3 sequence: CSATRDRGLPNQPQHF. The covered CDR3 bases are TGCAGTGCTACCCGGGACAGGGGCCTTCCCAATCAGCCC.

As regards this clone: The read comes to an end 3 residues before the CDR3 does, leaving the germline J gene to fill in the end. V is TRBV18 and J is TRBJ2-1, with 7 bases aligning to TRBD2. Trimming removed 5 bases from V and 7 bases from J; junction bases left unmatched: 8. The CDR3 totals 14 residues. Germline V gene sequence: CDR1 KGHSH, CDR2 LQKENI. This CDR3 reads CASSSSRGVNEQFF. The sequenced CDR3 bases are TGTGCCAGCTCATCGTCTCGGGGGGTAAATGAG.

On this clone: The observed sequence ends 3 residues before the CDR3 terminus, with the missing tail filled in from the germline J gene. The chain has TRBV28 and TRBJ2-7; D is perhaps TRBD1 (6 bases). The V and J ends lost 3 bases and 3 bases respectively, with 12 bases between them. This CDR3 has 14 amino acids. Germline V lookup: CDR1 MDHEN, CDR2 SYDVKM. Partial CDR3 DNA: TGTGCCAGCAGTTTGGAGCCACAGGGCTACGAG. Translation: CASSLEPQGYE. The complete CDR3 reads CASSLEPQGYEQYF. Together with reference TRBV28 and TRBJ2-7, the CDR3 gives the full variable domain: DVKVTQSSRYLVKRTGEKVFLECVQDMDHENMFWYRQDPGLGLRLIYFSYDVKMKEKGDIPEGYSVSREKKERFSLILESASTNQTSMYLCASSLEPQGYEQYFGPGTRLTVT.

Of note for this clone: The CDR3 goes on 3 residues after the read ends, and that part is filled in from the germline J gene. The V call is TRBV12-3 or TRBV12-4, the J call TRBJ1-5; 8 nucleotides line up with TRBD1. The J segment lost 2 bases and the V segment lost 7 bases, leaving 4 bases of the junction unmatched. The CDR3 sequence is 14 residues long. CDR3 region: CASTDRGGNQPQHF. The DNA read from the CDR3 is TGTGCCAGCACCGACAGGGGAGGCAATCAGCCC.

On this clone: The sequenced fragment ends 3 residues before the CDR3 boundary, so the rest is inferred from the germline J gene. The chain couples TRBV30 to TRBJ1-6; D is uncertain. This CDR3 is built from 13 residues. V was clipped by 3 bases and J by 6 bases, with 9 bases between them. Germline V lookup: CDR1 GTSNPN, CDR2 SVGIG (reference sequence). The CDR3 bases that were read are TGTGCCTGGAGGGCGGGAGTTAATTCACCC. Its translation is CAWRAGVNSP. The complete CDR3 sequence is CAWRAGVNSPLHF.

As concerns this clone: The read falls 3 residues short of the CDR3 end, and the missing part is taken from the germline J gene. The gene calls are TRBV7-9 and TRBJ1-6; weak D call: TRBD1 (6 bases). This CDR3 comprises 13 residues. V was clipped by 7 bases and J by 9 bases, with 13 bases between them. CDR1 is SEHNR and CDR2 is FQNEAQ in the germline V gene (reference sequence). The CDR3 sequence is CASTRTVSSPLHF. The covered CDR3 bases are TGTGCCAGCACCCGGACAGTTAGTTCACCC. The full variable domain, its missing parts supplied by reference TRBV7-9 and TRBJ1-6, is DTGVSQNPRHKITKRGQNVTFRCDPISEHNRLYWYRQTLGQGPEFLTYFQNEAQLEKSRLLSDRFSAERPKGSFSTLEIQRTEQGDSAMYLCASTRTVSSPLHFGNGTRLTVT.

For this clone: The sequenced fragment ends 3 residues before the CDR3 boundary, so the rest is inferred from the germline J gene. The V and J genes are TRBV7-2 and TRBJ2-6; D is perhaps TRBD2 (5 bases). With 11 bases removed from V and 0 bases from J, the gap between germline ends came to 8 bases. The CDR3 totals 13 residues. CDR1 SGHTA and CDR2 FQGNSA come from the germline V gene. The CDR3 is CASGYSGANVLTF. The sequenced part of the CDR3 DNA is TGTGCCTCGGGGTACTCTGGGGCCAACGTC.